Presented here are 22 T cell receptor beta chains from one specimen sequenced in a study of preoperative IRX-2 immunotherapy in early breast cancer. TCRdb keeps only in-frame clones here, not all; method: immunoSEQ multiplex PCR. Counted here are 10,000 to 15,000 clones, approximately 91% occurring once; the ten biggest clones make up over 25%. Noted treatment: preoperative locoregional IRX-2 cytokine immunotherapy. The specimen was obtained from a patient treated with IRX-2 immunotherapy. All receptors derive from a human donor with breast cancer.

V gene TRBV10-1 combines with J gene TRBJ1-1, with D possibly TRBD1 on 6 matching bases. Germline V gene data show CDR1 as WNHNN and CDR2 as SYGVQD (reference sequence). The CDR3 is 14 amino acids. Trimming removed 4 bases at V and 3 bases at J, with 12 bases between. CDR3 DNA: TGCGCCAGCAGTGTGGGGGGCTCGTACACTGAAGCTTTCTTT. This gives the protein CASSVGGSYTEAFF.

V and J are TRBV6-1 and TRBJ1-5; TRBD1 might be the D (5 bases). CDR3 length: 16 amino acids. Trimming removed 3 bases from V and 0 bases from J, with 12 bases in between. Germline V lookup: CDR1 MNHNS, CDR2 SASEGT. CDR3 residues: CASSDWDHYSNQPQHF. The CDR3 bases are TGTGCCAGCAGTGACTGGGACCACTATAGCAATCAGCCCCAGCATTTT.

The chain links TRBV2 to TRBJ2-6; perhaps TRBD1 as D (6 bases). Trimming cost V 6 bases and J 2 bases, with 11 bases left between them. CDR3 size: 15 residues. Looked up from germline, CDR1 is SNHLY and CDR2 is FYNNEI. CDR3 nucleotide sequence: TGTGCCAGCAGCAACGACAGGACTGGGGCCAACGTCCTGACTTTC. Protein: CASSNDRTGANVLTF.

CDR3 amino acids: CASSLIVGELFF. CDR3 nucleotide sequence: TGTGCCAGCAGCCTGATCGTCGGGGAGCTGTTTTTT. The rearrangement uses TRBV5-5 and TRBJ2-2; D uncertain. The V gene's germline CDR1 is SGHKS and CDR2 YYEKEE (reference sequence). Trimming cost V 4 bases and J 7 bases, with 8 bases left between them. The CDR3 runs 12 residues. The full variable domain, completed using reference TRBV5-5 and TRBJ2-2, is DAGVTQSPTHLIKTRGQQVTLRCSPISGHKSVSWYQQVLGQGPQFIFQYYEKEERGRGNFPDRFSARQFPNYSSELNVNALLLGDSALYLCASSLIVGELFFGEGSRLTVL.

This chain links TRBV27 with TRBJ2-5; perhaps TRBD1 as D (6 bases). V gave up 6 bases and J gave up 3 bases, with 11 bases separating them. The CDR3 loop spans 13 amino acids. The V gene's germline CDR1 is MNHEY and CDR2 SMNVEV (reference sequence). The CDR3 sequence is CASRSDSEETQYF. The CDR3 region has the DNA TGTGCCAGCAGATCGGACAGTGAAGAGACCCAGTACTTC.

This chain joins TRBV29-1 and TRBJ1-1; the match to TRBD1 covers 7 bases. Germline V gene lookup returns CDR1 SQVTM and CDR2 ANQGSEA. This CDR3 comprises 13 residues. V lost 7 bases to trimming and J lost 1 base; unmatched junction nucleotides: 6. CDR3 region: CSGGEGANTEAFF. Here the CDR3 DNA reads TGCAGCGGGGGCGAGGGGGCGAACACTGAAGCTTTCTTT. The whole variable domain, filled in from reference TRBV29-1 and TRBJ1-1, reads SAVISQKPSRDICQRGTSLTIQCQVDSQVTMMFWYRQQPGQSLTLIATANQGSEATYESGFVIDKFPISRPNLTFSTLTVSNMSPEDSSIYLCSGGEGANTEAFFGQGTRLTVV.

This chain links TRBV2 with TRBJ2-5; D possibly corresponds to TRBD1 (5 bases). Germline CDR1 SNHLY, CDR2 FYNNEI. The V and J ends lost 1 base and 1 base respectively, with 10 bases between them. The CDR3 is 15 amino acids. CDR3 protein: CASSEGGHSQETQYF. In DNA, the CDR3 is TGTGCCAGCAGTGAAGGTGGACATAGCCAAGAGACCCAGTACTTC.

The chain carries TRBV7-2 and TRBJ2-5; 9 nucleotides match TRBD2. V lost 1 base and J lost 7; bases outside the gene matches: 19. The germline V gene has CDR1 SGHTA and CDR2 FQGNSA. The CDR3 sequence is 19 residues long. The CDR3, as DNA: TGTGCCAGCAGCTTAGTGGCGGGGGGGAGGGGGCGCTCGAGTGGGACCCAGTACTTC. Residues: CASSLVAGGRGRSSGTQYF.

The V call is TRBV7-9, the J call TRBJ1-2; D not certain. V shed 4 bases and J shed 0 bases, with 9 bases lying between them. Germline V CDR1 and CDR2: SEHNR, FQNEAQ (reference sequence). This CDR3 contains 14 residues. CDR3 in amino acids: CASSSVAANYGYTF. In DNA form, the CDR3 reads TGTGCCAGCAGCTCCGTCGCAGCTAACTATGGCTACACCTTC.

This chain links TRBV6-1 with TRBJ2-3; 13 bases fit TRBD2. Germline CDR1 is MNHNS and CDR2 is SASEGT. The length of the CDR3 is 15 residues. J lost 7 bases, V lost 2 bases, and 3 bases had no gene match. The CDR3 bases are TGTGCCAGCAGTGAAACTAGCGGGGGGGCAAATACGCAGTATTTT. This gives the protein CASSETSGGANTQYF.

The table lists this clone with a few counts. The V call is TRBV7-9, the J call TRBJ1-6, with a weak D call TRBD1 (5 bases). CDR3 length equals 14 residues. Germline CDR1 is SEHNR and CDR2 is FQNEAQ (reference sequence). Trimming took 1 base from V and 9 from J, leaving 10 bases between them. In DNA, the CDR3 is TGTGCCAGCAGCTTAGGGGGGGAGTCTTCACCCCTCCACTTT. Its translation is CASSLGGESSPLHF.

This chain joins TRBV30 and TRBJ1-1; 11 nucleotides align to TRBD1. V trimming: 3 bases; J trimming: 4 bases; junction bases outside the gene matches: 4. Germline loops: CDR1 GTSNPN, CDR2 SVGIG (reference sequence). CDR3 length: 14 amino acids. CDR3 DNA sequence: TGTGCCTGGAGCGGACAGGGGGCATTCACTGAAGCTTTCTTT. This translates into CAWSGQGAFTEAFF.

This clone was counted once. The V and J genes are TRBV6-4 and TRBJ2-6, with D perhaps TRBD1 or TRBD2 (6 bases each). The CDR3 runs 16 residues. V was shortened by 2 bases and J by 3 bases, with 11 bases between the two germline ends. Germline V gives CDR1 MRHNA, CDR2 SNTAGT. CDR3 bases: TGTGCCAGCAGTGACACGGGGGCAGGTGGGGCCAACGTCCTGACTTTC. It translates to CASSDTGAGGANVLTF.

CDR3 DNA sequence: TGTGCCAGCAGCGAGGCCCGGGGACAGGCCGAGCAGTTCTTC. Translated: CASSEARGQAEQFF. The chain combines TRBV7-9 with TRBJ2-1; 8 nucleotides agree with TRBD1. Trimming took 5 bases from V and 10 from J; bases not matched to a gene: 10. The CDR3 is made up of 14 amino acids. Per germline, CDR1 SEHNR and CDR2 FQNEAQ (reference sequence).

The chain joins TRBV15 to TRBJ1-1; D might be TRBD1 (6 bases). Trimming removed 1 base at V and 3 bases at J, with 21 bases between. The CDR3 is made up of 18 amino acids. Germline V gene sequence: CDR1 LNHNV, CDR2 YYDKDF (reference sequence). CDR3 amino acids: CATSRGGWSAGDHTEAFF. The CDR3 nucleotides read TGTGCCACCAGCAGAGGAGGGTGGTCGGCAGGGGATCACACTGAAGCTTTCTTT.

This chain uses TRBV18 with TRBJ2-7, with D perhaps assigned TRBD1 or TRBD2 (5 bases each). This CDR3 comprises 14 residues. V was cut by 6 bases and J by 2 bases, with 14 bases left in between. Per the germline V gene, CDR1 is KGHSH and CDR2 is LQKENI. CDR3 DNA sequence: TGTGCCAGCTCCCAAAGGGACCTCCCCTACGAGCAGTACTTC. Translated, it gives CASSQRDLPYEQYF.

The V and J genes are TRBV23-1 and TRBJ2-7; the match to TRBD1 covers 7 bases. TRBV23-1 is an ORF for which the function is uncertain. With 8 bases clipped from V and 4 bases from J, the junction kept 11 bases outside the gene matches. The CDR3 extends over 14 amino acids. The CDR3, as DNA: TGCGCCAGCCCCCAGACAGGGACCCTTTACGAGCAGTACGTC. Encoded protein: CASPQTGTLYEQYV.

The chain couples TRBV27 to TRBJ1-5; 10 bases agree with TRBD1. V was clipped by 1 base and J by 5 bases; unmatched bases: 5. This CDR3 region has 16 residues. Germline V gives CDR1 MNHEY, CDR2 SMNVEV (reference sequence). The CDR3 DNA reads TGTGCCAGCAGTTTATTCGGACAGGGGGTCGATCAGCCCCAGCATTTT. This encodes CASSLFGQGVDQPQHF.

CDR3 amino acids: CASSQAPTGYIGNTIYF. The CDR3 bases are TGTGCCAGCAGCCAAGCGCCGACAGGGTATATTGGAAACACCATATATTTT. The chain employs TRBV14 and TRBJ1-3, with 7 bases aligning to TRBD1. With V trimmed by 1 base and J by 3 bases, 9 bases remained unmatched. There are 17 residues in the CDR3. The germline V gene has CDR1 SGHDN and CDR2 FVKESK.

The chain uses TRBV2 and TRBJ1-1; no clear D. The CDR3 has 18 amino acids. Germline loops: CDR1 SNHLY, CDR2 FYNNEI. Trimming removed 2 bases from V and 5 bases from J, with 24 bases in between. The CDR3 sequence: CASSELRTLQSRGTEAFF. In DNA form, the CDR3 reads TGTGCCAGCAGTGAACTCCGAACTCTCCAGTCGAGAGGGACTGAAGCTTTCTTT.

The V call is TRBV6-1, the J call TRBJ1-2; D is ambiguous. CDR3 length equals 15 residues. Germline-derived CDR1 and CDR2 are MNHNS and SASEGT. V shed 0 bases and J shed 8 bases, with 16 bases lying between them. For the CDR3, the DNA is TGTGCCAGCAGTGAAGCTCTGTGGAGGATTGAGGGCTACACCTTC. Translating gives CASSEALWRIEGYTF.

The chain combines TRBV19 with TRBJ1-1; possible D gene TRBD1, 5 bases. CDR1 is LNHDA, CDR2 SQIVND, per germline (reference sequence). The V end was cut by 5 bases, the J end by 5 bases, with 12 bases between. The CDR3 sequence is 13 residues long. The CDR3 protein is CASSDTRETEAFF. The CDR3 nucleotides are TGTGCCAGTAGTGACACCAGGGAAACTGAAGCTTTCTTT.